The text below deals with one TCR beta chain. There are 17 residues in the CDR3. Germline assignment: CDR1 SNHLY and CDR2 FYNNEI. Trimming cost V 7 bases and J 6 bases; bases outside gene matches: 9. The data were taken from a study of technical replicates of blood from a handful of donors. The repertoire was sequenced with immunoSEQ multiplex PCR; TCRdb's copy has only in-frame clones and lacks some. The profile shows roughly 93,000 clones, more than 90% of them singletons. This chain uses TRBV2 with TRBJ2-2; 15 nucleotides match TRBD2. Sequenced sample: T cells isolated from PBMCs. This TCR came from a human donor in good health. DNA for the CDR3: TGTGCCAGCAAGTGGACTAGCGGGGGGGCCCTAGCCGGGGAGCTGTTTTTT. This translates into CASKWTSGGALAGELFF.